Below, 25 T cell receptor beta chains from the same sample are listed, as sequenced in a study of beta chain features in type 1 diabetes. Study results and limitations: Type 1 diabetes patients had TCRB CDR3s that were shorter (moderately but significantly so) in all four CD4+ subsets.

Their antigens are not known. The study reverse transcribed the entire isolated RNA, so it sequenced expressed TCRB transcripts. The repertoire was sequenced with immunoSEQ multiplex PCR; TCRdb's copy has only in-frame clones and lacks some. The table shows about 23,000 clones, with about 50% occurring only once. What was sequenced was stem cell memory CD4+ T cells from blood. Every receptor here comes from a man younger than 30 with type 1 diabetes.

There are a few counts of this clone. The V call is TRBV2, the J call TRBJ2-7, with D hard to call. The CDR3 contains 13 residues. In germline, CDR1 is SNHLY, CDR2 FYNNEI. V lost 2 bases, J lost 2 bases, and 7 bases lay in between. CDR3 DNA sequence: TGTGCCAGCAGTGAATGGGCCACCTACGAGCAGTACTTC. This encodes CASSEWATYEQYF. The complete variable domain, with remaining parts taken from reference TRBV2 and TRBJ2-7, reads EPEVTQTPSHQVTQMGQEVILRCVPISNHLYFYWYRQILGQKVEFLVSFYNNEISEKSEIFDDQFSVERPDGSNFTLKIRSTKLEDSAMYFCASSEWATYEQYFGPGTRLTVT.

V is TRBV5-6 and J is TRBJ2-7; TRBD1 is a possible D gene (6 bases). CDR3 length equals 13 residues. V lost 6 bases, J lost 6 bases, and 16 bases lay in between. The V gene's germline CDR1 is SGHDT and CDR2 YYEEEE. The CDR3 DNA is TGTGCCAGCAACTTACTACAGGGCGTCGAGCAGTACTTC. Protein sequence: CASNLLQGVEQYF.

This clone has more than one count but fewer than ten. This chain connects TRBV9 to TRBJ2-5, with TRBD1 matching over 7 bases. The CDR3 contains 14 residues. V dropped 3 bases and J dropped 4; count of bases not matched to a gene: 6. Germline V gene data show CDR1 as SGDLS and CDR2 as YYNGEE. The CDR3 coding sequence is TGTGCCAGCAGCGCTAACAGGGGACGAGAGACCCAGTACTTC. Residues: CASSANRGRETQYF.

The V call is TRBV6-4, the J call TRBJ2-1; TRBD2 agrees at 11 bases. CDR3 size: 19 residues. Germline V CDR1 and CDR2: MRHNA, SNTAGT. Trimming took 2 bases from V and 2 from J; bases not matched to a gene: 11. The CDR3 coding sequence is TGTGCCAGCAGTGACCGTCTAGCGGGGGGCGGGAGGGCCTACAATGAGCAGTTCTTC. This gives the protein CASSDRLAGGGRAYNEQFF.

The chain couples TRBV27 to TRBJ1-2; D might be TRBD1 (5 bases). Between the trimmed V and J ends, which lost 5 bases and 4 bases, there was a span of 14 bases. Germline-derived CDR1 and CDR2 are MNHEY and SMNVEV (reference sequence). The length of the CDR3 is 14 residues. CDR3: CASSTSRQSYGYTF. The CDR3 DNA reads as TGTGCCAGCAGTACCTCGAGACAGAGCTATGGCTACACCTTC.

CDR3 DNA: TGCGCCAGCAGCCTGAACCGGGACAGGGGCATTAGCACGGGTACGCAGTATTTT. It is translated as CASSLNRDRGISTGTQYF. The chain joins TRBV5-1 to TRBJ2-3; TRBD1 aligns across 10 bases. The J segment lost 8 bases and the V segment lost 4 bases, leaving 19 bases of the junction unmatched. The CDR3 contains 18 residues. Germline V gene data show CDR1 as SGHRS and CDR2 as YFSETQ.

The V and J genes are TRBV2 and TRBJ2-5; 8 bases map to TRBD1. Losses at the gene ends were 11 bases for V and 4 bases for J; bases not matched to a gene: 9. The length of the CDR3 is 13 residues. Germline CDR1 SNHLY, CDR2 FYNNEI. CDR3: CAVHKGTGETQYF. The CDR3 DNA is TGTGCCGTACACAAGGGGACAGGAGAGACCCAGTACTTC.

V usage is TRBV6-5 and J usage is TRBJ1-3, with D uncertain. The CDR3 is 11 residues long. V dropped 5 bases and J dropped 4 bases, with 3 bases sitting between them. The germline V gene encodes CDR1 MNHEY and CDR2 SVGAGI. The DNA of the CDR3 is TGTGCCAGCAGTGAGGGAAACACCATATATTTT. Residues: CASSEGNTIYF.

The chain joins TRBV5-1 to TRBJ2-7; the match to TRBD1 covers 7 bases. The CDR3 spans 15 residues. The ends lost 4 bases at V and 0 bases at J; junction bases unmatched: 7. Germline loops: CDR1 SGHRS, CDR2 YFSETQ. The CDR3 nucleotides read TGCGCCAGCAGCGAGGGACAGCTCTCCTCCTACGAGCAGTACTTC. It yields the protein CASSEGQLSSYEQYF.

This clone appeared a few times. The CDR3 coding sequence is TGCAGCGTTGGTTGGGTTGACGGAGCCTACGAGCAGTACTTC. It encodes CSVGWVDGAYEQYF. This chain uses TRBV29-1 with TRBJ2-7; D gene unclear. With 4 bases removed from V and 2 bases from J, the gap between germline ends came to 15 bases. Looked up from germline, CDR1 is SQVTM and CDR2 is ANQGSEA. This CDR3 has 14 amino acids.

In this sample, this clone turned up a few times. This CDR3 reads CASSTQIDNEQFF. Written as DNA, the CDR3 is TGTGCCAGCAGTACCCAAATAGACAATGAGCAGTTCTTC. The rearrangement links TRBV6-6 to TRBJ2-1; D ambiguous. V was clipped by 5 bases and J by 5 bases, with 10 bases between them. The CDR3 totals 13 residues. Germline V lookup: CDR1 MNHNY, CDR2 SVGAGI (reference sequence).

CDR3 amino acids: CASRHRDGSTEAFF. The CDR3, as DNA: TGCGCCAGCAGGCACAGGGATGGGTCCACTGAAGCTTTCTTT. The rearrangement joins TRBV5-1 to TRBJ1-1; TRBD1 might be the D (6 bases). The germline V gene has CDR1 SGHRS and CDR2 YFSETQ. V was pared by 5 bases and J by 4 bases, with 15 bases between. CDR3 size: 14 residues.

The V call is TRBV7-7, the J call TRBJ2-1; 8 bases agree with TRBD1. The CDR3 loop spans 15 amino acids. Per germline, CDR1 SSHAT and CDR2 FNYEAQ (reference sequence). After removal of 4 bases from V and 6 bases from J, the junction contained 8 bases not matched to a gene. DNA for the CDR3: TGTGCCAGCAGCTCAATTATCGGACAGGGCAATGAGCAGTTCTTC. It specifies CASSSIIGQGNEQFF. Together with reference TRBV7-7 and TRBJ2-1, the CDR3 gives the full variable domain: GAGVSQSPRYKVTKRGQDVTLRCDPISSHATLYWYQQALGQGPEFLTYFNYEAQPDKSGLPSDRFSAERPEGSISTLTIQRTEQRDSAMYRCASSSIIGQGNEQFFGPGTRLTVL.

The chain has TRBV28 and TRBJ2-5, with D maybe TRBD2 (5 bases). The end of the DNA aligns better with TRBJ2-7, so the J call may be wrong. Germline V gene data show CDR1 as MDHEN and CDR2 as SYDVKM. The CDR3 runs to 13 residues. In nucleotides, the CDR3 is TGTGCCACCCAACTCAGCGGAACCTACGAGCAGTACTTC. It encodes CATQLSGTYEQYF.

The rearrangement joins TRBV6-6 to TRBJ1-2, with TRBD1 identical over 7 bases. This CDR3 has 15 amino acids. The V segment lost 4 bases and the J segment 6 bases; nucleotides outside the gene matches: 11. Germline V lookup: CDR1 MNHNY, CDR2 SVGAGI (reference sequence). CDR3 coding DNA: TGTGCCAGCAGTTTCCCCAGGGGCCAGGGGGATGGCTACACCTTC. The encoded protein is CASSFPRGQGDGYTF.

This clone was seen a handful of times. The CDR3 DNA sequence: TGTGCCAGCAGTGAATGGACTAGCGGGACGTACGAGCAGTACTTC. Translating gives CASSEWTSGTYEQYF. The V call is TRBV25-1, the J call TRBJ2-7, with TRBD2 matching over 12 bases. CDR1 and CDR2 from the germline V gene are MGHDK and SYGVNS. The CDR3 has 15 residues. J was trimmed by 4 bases and V by 1 base; bases with no gene match: 2.

V is TRBV5-1 and J is TRBJ1-1, with D maybe TRBD1 (6 bases). CDR3 length equals 14 residues. The V and J ends lost 3 bases and 6 bases respectively, with 15 bases between them. Germline CDR1 reads SGHRS; CDR2 reads YFSETQ. The CDR3 sequence is CASSYGQYPSEAFF. DNA for the CDR3: TGCGCCAGCAGCTACGGACAGTATCCCTCTGAAGCTTTCTTT.

This sequence joins TRBV2 and TRBJ2-3; TRBD1 matches at 7 bases. Germline-derived CDR1 and CDR2 are SNHLY and FYNNEI. With 3 bases clipped from V and 3 bases from J, the junction kept 0 bases outside the gene matches. CDR3 length: 13 amino acids. The CDR3 region has the DNA TGTGCCAGCAGTGACAGGGGGACAGATACGCAGTATTTT. Encoded protein: CASSDRGTDTQYF.

The J gene is TRBJ1-2, the V gene TRBV9; D is possibly TRBD1 (5 bases). Trimming pared 0 bases from V and 8 bases from J, leaving 11 bases between. The CDR3 extends over 13 amino acids. The germline gives CDR1 SGDLS, CDR2 YYNGEE. As DNA, the CDR3 is TGTGCCAGCAGCGTAGCTTTGGACACGGGCTACACCTTC. It specifies CASSVALDTGYTF.

The chain combines TRBV11-2 with TRBJ2-3, with 7 bases matching TRBD2. The length of the CDR3 is 17 residues. The ends lost 1 base at V and 3 bases at J; junction bases unmatched: 10. Germline assignment: CDR1 SGHAT and CDR2 FQNNGV. CDR3 region: CASSLAGGTGRTDTQYF. Written as DNA, the CDR3 is TGTGCCAGCAGCTTAGCCGGGGGGACCGGCAGGACAGATACGCAGTATTTT.

The J gene is TRBJ2-1, the V gene TRBV15; the match to TRBD1 covers 10 bases. The J segment lost 4 bases and the V segment lost 7 bases, leaving 7 bases of the junction unmatched. This CDR3 has 15 residues. Germline lookup yields CDR1 LNHNV and CDR2 YYDKDF (reference sequence). CDR3 sequence reads: CATNSGQGDYNEQFF. The CDR3 DNA reads as TGTGCCACCAATTCCGGACAGGGGGATTACAATGAGCAGTTCTTC.

The sample holds a few counts of this clone. The rearrangement links TRBV19 to TRBJ1-2; no definite D call. Trimming took off 1 base at V and 8 bases at J, with 14 bases between the two ends. Per germline, CDR1 LNHDA and CDR2 SQIVND (reference sequence). The CDR3 length is 14 residues. CDR3 region: CASSIVIQESGYTF. CDR3 nucleotide sequence: TGTGCCAGTAGTATAGTCATCCAGGAAAGCGGCTACACCTTC.

The gene calls are TRBV7-2 and TRBJ2-4; 7 positions agree with TRBD1. The V segment lost 1 base and the J segment 6 bases; nucleotides outside the gene matches: 6. The CDR3 spans 15 residues. Germline values: CDR1 SGHTA, CDR2 FQGNSA. In DNA, the CDR3 is TGTGCCAGCAGCTTAGAATGGGACAGACTAAACATTCAGTACTTC. This sequence encodes CASSLEWDRLNIQYF.

This clone was found a few times. This chain links TRBV28 with TRBJ1-1, with 9 bases identical to TRBD1. V was clipped by 10 bases and J by 5 bases; unmatched bases: 14. Germline CDR1 reads MDHEN; CDR2 reads SYDVKM. CDR3 length: 15 amino acids. The CDR3 loop reads CATVPGGQGSTEAFF. The CDR3 DNA follows: TGTGCCACCGTCCCTGGGGGACAGGGCAGTACTGAAGCTTTCTTT.

The chain employs TRBV2 and TRBJ1-1; 7 bases are shared with TRBD1. Germline CDR1 reads SNHLY; CDR2 reads FYNNEI. The V segment lost 9 bases and the J segment 6 bases; nucleotides outside the gene matches: 10. This CDR3 comprises 13 residues. The CDR3 reads CASRGTAVSEAFF. CDR3 in DNA: TGTGCCAGTAGGGGGACAGCGGTGTCTGAAGCTTTCTTT.